This T cell receptor beta chain was recorded in a study of beta chain features in type 1 diabetes. In the study overall: Analysis included roughly 100 million sorted cells drawn from all samples.

The entirety of the isolated RNA underwent reverse transcription, so expressed TCRB transcripts were sequenced. Naive, central memory and regulatory T cell samples averaged roughly 4 million reads. Clones were sequenced by immunoSEQ multiplex PCR, and TCRdb holds only the in-frame ones, with some missing. The profile shows more than 150,000 clones, roughly 9.1% of them singletons. This CDR3 contains 18 residues. Germline lookup yields CDR1 SGHAT and CDR2 FQNNGV. Trimming took 5 bases from V and 1 from J, leaving 18 bases between them. Sequencing was performed on central memory CD4+ T cells from blood. The rearrangement joins TRBV11-2 to TRBJ2-6, with D perhaps TRBD1 (5 bases). This sequence originates from a woman aged 18-29 years in good health. CDR3 region: CASSPPKGIMSGANVLTF. The CDR3 region has the DNA TGTGCCAGCAGCCCCCCGAAGGGGATTATGTCTGGGGCCAACGTCCTGACTTTC.